The 8 T cell receptor beta chains reported below all come from one sample, sequenced in a study of PD-1 blockade in classical Hodgkin lymphoma. Method: immunoSEQ multiplex PCR; TCRdb's copy keeps in-frame clones and lacks some. The sample shows roughly 42,000 clones, around 74% of them seen only once. The time point: cycle 4 day 1 (C4D1), after 6 weeks of nivolumab. With no exception, relapse followed autologous stem cell transplantation in all patients, and brentuximab vedotin exposure varied. The sequencing here drew on peripheral blood mononuclear cells (PBMCs), taken before the fourth cycle of nivolumab. These receptor sequences come from a human donor with classical Hodgkin lymphoma.

V is TRBV10-1 and J is TRBJ2-5; D gene unclear. Trimming pared 3 bases from V and 4 bases from J, leaving 12 bases between. Germline assignment: CDR1 WNHNN and CDR2 SYGVQD (reference sequence). The CDR3 is 14 residues long. The CDR3 region has the DNA TGCGCCAGCAGTGAAGAGTGGCCAGGAGAGACCCAGTACTTC. Its translation is CASSEEWPGETQYF.

The chain employs TRBV7-6 and TRBJ1-3, with 8 bases lining up with TRBD1. There are 18 residues in the CDR3. V gave up 1 base and J gave up 0 bases; unmatched junction bases: 8. Germline V gene sequence: CDR1 SGHVS, CDR2 FNYEAQ. The chain's CDR3 is CASSLESGTGFSGNTIYF. Written as DNA, the CDR3 is TGTGCCAGCAGCTTAGAATCCGGGACAGGATTCTCTGGAAACACCATATATTTT. Filled out from reference TRBV7-6 and TRBJ1-3, the complete variable domain reads GAGVSQSPRYKVTKRGQDVALRCDPISGHVSLYWYRQALGQGPEFLTYFNYEAQQDKSGLPNDRFSAERPEGSISTLTIQRTEQRDSAMYRCASSLESGTGFSGNTIYFGEGSWLTVV.

This rearrangement joins TRBV7-3 to TRBJ2-5; D is perhaps TRBD2 (6 bases). Germline V CDR1 and CDR2: SGHTA, FQGTGA. Trimming left V 5 bases short and J 2 bases short, with 9 bases between. The CDR3 has 13 amino acids. CDR3 residues: CASSRGFQETQYF. DNA of the CDR3: TGTGCCAGCAGCCGGGGGTTTCAAGAGACCCAGTACTTC.

V gene TRBV11-3 combines with J gene TRBJ2-5, with TRBD2 as a possible D gene (7 bases). Germline V gene data show CDR1 as SGHNT and CDR2 as YENEEA. CDR3 size: 15 residues. V was trimmed by 4 bases and J by 1 base, leaving 13 bases between them. DNA for the CDR3: TGTGCCAGCAGCTCCCGGGGGGCCCCCCAAGAGACCCAGTACTTC. Translation: CASSSRGAPQETQYF. Full variable domain (remainder filled in from reference TRBV11-3 and TRBJ2-5): EAGVVQSPRYKIIEKKQPVAFWCNPISGHNTLYWYLQNLGQGPELLIRYENEEAVDDSQLPKDRFSAERLKGVDSTLKIQPAELGDSAVYLCASSSRGAPQETQYFGPGTRLLVL.

In this sample, this clone turned up many times. The CDR3 reads CASRSSLSGNETQYF. DNA of the CDR3: TGTGCAAGTCGCTCTTCCTTATCAGGGAACGAGACCCAGTACTTC. The V and J genes are TRBV12-2 and TRBJ2-5; the DNA was not compared with TRBD1, the D call given in the table. TRBV12-2 is tagged as a pseudogene. This CDR3 has 15 residues.

The chain uses TRBV6-6 and TRBJ1-1; D not certain. Between the trimmed V and J ends, which lost 0 bases and 1 base, there was a span of 9 bases. The CDR3 covers 15 residues. Germline V gene sequence: CDR1 MNHNY, CDR2 SVGAGI (reference sequence). This chain's CDR3 is CASSYSAARNTEAFF. DNA of the CDR3: TGTGCCAGCAGTTACTCCGCGGCGAGGAACACTGAAGCTTTCTTT.

The chain's CDR3 is CASSSRRQISNTEAFF. The CDR3 DNA follows: TGTGCCAGCAGCTCGAGGAGACAGATCTCGAACACTGAAGCTTTCTTT. This chain links TRBV5-4 with TRBJ1-1, with D perhaps TRBD1 (5 bases). Trimming shortened V by 3 bases and J by 1 base, and 16 bases separated the two germline ends. The CDR3 is made up of 16 amino acids. Germline-derived CDR1 and CDR2 are SGHNT and YYREEE (reference sequence).

The sample holds a few counts of this clone. The chain combines TRBV9 with TRBJ2-6; 8 nucleotides line up with TRBD1. This CDR3 has 15 residues. Germline assignment: CDR1 SGDLS and CDR2 YYNGEE. Trimming cost V 3 bases and J 3 bases; bases outside gene matches: 2. CDR3 in DNA: TGTGCCAGCAGCGGGACAGGGTATGGGGCCAACGTCCTGACTTTC. Protein sequence: CASSGTGYGANVLTF.